Included here is one T cell receptor (beta chain) sequence, with context. Its matching antigen is unknown. This table comes from immunoSEQ multiplex PCR, and its TCRdb copy is limited to in-frame clones, with some not included. The table has roughly 35,000 clones, about 73% seen once. The data were obtained in a study of vaccination effects on CD4 cells after COVID-19. Study background: The vaccine given was either BNT162b2 or mRNA-1273, in two doses.

Antigen-specific CD4+ T cells were expanded (with viral peptide pools) by the ViraFEST assay ahead of sequencing. Isolation of CD4+ T cells took place after less than 12 days of culture. According to PCR results, the person was infected with SARS-CoV-2 between March and December 2020. The V and J ends lost 2 bases and 8 bases, in that order; junction bases with no gene match: 9. The germline gives CDR1 LGHNA, CDR2 YNFKEQ. This CDR3 comprises 15 residues. Sequencing was performed on CD4+ T cells from PBMCs cultured with HCoV-NL63 spike peptides, taken before COVID-19 vaccination. The source of this sequence is a human donor who had a prior SARS-CoV-2 infection. This chain uses TRBV4-2 with TRBJ2-1; TRBD2 matches 7 bases. In DNA, the CDR3 is TGTGCCAGCAGCCAACGTAATCGGGGGGAGGATGAGCAGTTCTTC. Amino acids: CASSQRNRGEDEQFF.